This entry is about one T cell receptor (beta chain). Unique molecular identifiers were used in preparing the TCRbeta library. Using its own MiXCR run on the PCR reads, TCRdb lists one record per CDR3 protein. The top ten hold over 3% of the sample, which has about 540,000 distinct CDR3 sequences, about 18% seen once. The sample is drawn from a study of T-cell reconstitution after alpha-beta-depleted transplantation in children. Looked up from germline, CDR1 is SGHRS and CDR2 is YFSETQ. The CDR3 sequence is 12 residues long. Trimming pared 3 bases from V and 5 bases from J, leaving 8 bases between. The specimen was PBMCs from the stem cell graft donor, collected from the stem cell graft. This chain connects TRBV5-1 to TRBJ1-2; D unresolved. The TCR comes from a human donor who donated a stem cell graft to a child with acute lymphoblastic leukemia. CDR3 amino acids: CASSSSDYGYTF. CDR3 sequence (DNA): TGCGCCAGCAGCTCTTCGGATTATGGCTACACCTTC.